A single sample is the source of the 12 T cell receptor beta chains below, sequenced in a study of PD-1 blockade in classical Hodgkin lymphoma. Here immunoSEQ multiplex PCR was the method, and the copy in TCRdb shows in-frame clones only, minus some. The profile shows 9,000 to 10,000 clones, 91% of them singletons. The sample's time point: newly diagnosed, previously untreated cHL patient sample. The study isolated CD8+ T cells from thawed PBMCs by magnetic negative selection. Sequenced: CD8+ T cells from blood. All receptors come from a human donor with classical Hodgkin lymphoma.

This sequence joins TRBV28 and TRBJ2-2; 9 bases map to TRBD1. Per the germline V gene, CDR1 is MDHEN and CDR2 is SYDVKM. V trimming: 8 bases; J trimming: 3 bases; junction bases outside the gene matches: 4. This CDR3 contains 14 residues. CDR3 DNA: TGTGCCAGCCGGTGGGACAGGGACACCGGGGAGCTGTTTTTT. Translating it yields CASRWDRDTGELFF.

V is TRBV4-3 and J is TRBJ2-2; D may correspond to TRBD1 or TRBD2 (5 bases each). V gave up 2 bases and J gave up 3 bases, with 25 bases separating them. The CDR3 spans 20 residues. Germline assignment: CDR1 LGHNA and CDR2 YSLEER. In DNA form, the CDR3 reads TGCGCCAGCAGCCAAACCTGGGGGTATCTGAGGCAGCGACACACCGGGGAGCTGTTTTTT. Encoded protein: CASSQTWGYLRQRHTGELFF.

The chain recombines TRBV7-9 with TRBJ2-3, with 13 bases lining up with TRBD2. From germline, CDR1 is SEHNR and CDR2 FQNEAQ (reference sequence). After removal of 4 bases from V and 1 base from J, the junction contained 2 bases not matched to a gene. The CDR3 contains 16 residues. This chain's CDR3 is CASSSGTSGGTDTQYF. The DNA of the CDR3 is TGTGCCAGCAGCTCAGGGACTAGCGGGGGCACAGATACGCAGTATTTT.

This clone was observed a handful of times. The chain is built from TRBV25-1 and TRBJ2-4; no firm D call. This CDR3 spans 14 amino acids. The germline V gene has CDR1 MGHDK and CDR2 SYGVNS. The germline V and J ends were trimmed by 4 bases and 0 bases, with 7 bases remaining between them. This CDR3 is CASSGSVAKNIQYF. CDR3 DNA sequence: TGTGCCAGCAGTGGTTCCGTAGCCAAAAACATTCAGTACTTC.

The chain employs TRBV27 and TRBJ1-4; a weak D match, TRBD1 (5 bases). The V end was cut by 10 bases, the J end by 4 bases, with 16 bases between. Germline lookup yields CDR1 MNHEY and CDR2 SMNVEV (reference sequence). The CDR3 runs 14 residues. CDR3 sequence (DNA): TGTGCCACCTCGGGACCGACAGATAATGAAAAACTGTTTTTT. It codes for CATSGPTDNEKLFF.

V usage is TRBV5-4 and J usage is TRBJ2-1; 9 bases fit TRBD1. Germline V gene sequence: CDR1 SGHNT, CDR2 YYREEE (reference sequence). Trimming took 4 bases from V and 6 from J; bases not matched to a gene: 2. The CDR3 is made up of 13 amino acids. The chain's CDR3 is CASSPDRGNEQFF. The DNA of the CDR3 is TGTGCCAGCAGCCCGGACAGGGGCAATGAGCAGTTCTTC.

The chain couples TRBV2 to TRBJ2-4; tentatively, D is TRBD1 (7 bases). The CDR3 consists of 15 residues. Trimming cost V 6 bases and J 3 bases, with 15 bases left between them. Germline CDR1 is SNHLY and CDR2 is FYNNEI. The CDR3, as DNA: TGTGCCAGCAGGGGGGGTACAGGGGTCAAAAACATTCAGTACTTC. This encodes CASRGGTGVKNIQYF.

The chain joins TRBV2 to TRBJ2-7, with 7 positions matching TRBD2. The CDR3 totals 12 residues. V shed 8 bases and J 3 bases; nucleotides not matched to a gene: 4. CDR1 is SNHLY, CDR2 FYNNEI, per germline. The CDR3 reads CASRDYFYEQYF. For the CDR3, the DNA is TGTGCCAGCCGGGACTACTTCTACGAGCAGTACTTC. The full variable domain, rest sourced from reference TRBV2 and TRBJ2-7, is EPEVTQTPSHQVTQMGQEVILRCVPISNHLYFYWYRQILGQKVEFLVSFYNNEISEKSEIFDDQFSVERPDGSNFTLKIRSTKLEDSAMYFCASRDYFYEQYFGPGTRLTVT.

The chain uses TRBV19 and TRBJ2-7; weak D call: TRBD1 (5 bases). This CDR3 region has 15 residues. In germline, CDR1 is LNHDA, CDR2 SQIVND (reference sequence). The V and J ends lost 4 bases and 4 bases respectively, with 17 bases between them. This CDR3 reads CASSTQGNPGYEQYF. The CDR3 DNA reads as TGTGCCAGTAGTACTCAGGGTAATCCTGGGTACGAGCAGTACTTC.

The chain couples TRBV13 to TRBJ2-7, with no clear D. The V gene lost 4 bases and the J gene lost 6 bases, with 13 bases spanning the gap. The CDR3 consists of 13 residues. Germline lookup yields CDR1 PRHDT and CDR2 FYEKMQ (reference sequence). CDR3 nucleotide sequence: TGTGCCAGCAGCTCTTGGAAAAGCAGCGAGCAGTACTTC. Protein sequence: CASSSWKSSEQYF.

The chain joins TRBV29-1 to TRBJ2-7; D gene unclear. This CDR3 region has 12 residues. Germline V gene lookup returns CDR1 SQVTM and CDR2 ANQGSEA. Between the trimmed V and J ends, which lost 3 bases and 5 bases, there was a span of 11 bases. For the CDR3, the DNA is TGCAGCGTTGATGGGGATGGCAACGAGCAGTACTTC. Translated: CSVDGDGNEQYF.

The chain is built from TRBV6-5 and TRBJ2-2; possible D gene TRBD1, 5 bases. This CDR3 is 15 amino acids long. Trimming shortened V by 6 bases and J by 0 bases, and 11 bases separated the two germline ends. Germline V gene lookup returns CDR1 MNHEY and CDR2 SVGAGI. CDR3 loop: CASSQWGPNTGELFF. The CDR3 nucleotides read TGTGCCAGCAGCCAATGGGGCCCGAACACCGGGGAGCTGTTTTTT.